This T cell receptor beta chain was identified during a study of blood T cell repertoires in COVID-19. For the study at large: Nucleic acid was either cDNA or gDNA, and it came from T cells, B-cell-depleted T cells, or PBMCs.

Per germline, CDR1 KGHSH and CDR2 LQKENI. The length of the CDR3 is 13 residues. V was pared by 5 bases and J by 6 bases, with 5 bases of the junction left unmatched. Per the study methods: Amplification of reference gene primers provided the estimated nucleated cell counts. Profiled with immunoSEQ multiplex PCR; TCRdb holds only in-frame clones, not every one. Clone size and the V and J calls come from that table; the DNA yielded D and trimming. The sample has around 260,000 clones; approximately 90% are singletons. This TCR was sampled from a man in his fifties or sixties who had recovered from COVID-19. The V gene is TRBV18, the J gene TRBJ2-7; 9 bases match TRBD2. Sequenced: peripheral blood. For the CDR3, the DNA is TGTGCCAGCTCAGGGACTAGCTCGGTCGAGCAGTACTTC. Its protein product is CASSGTSSVEQYF.